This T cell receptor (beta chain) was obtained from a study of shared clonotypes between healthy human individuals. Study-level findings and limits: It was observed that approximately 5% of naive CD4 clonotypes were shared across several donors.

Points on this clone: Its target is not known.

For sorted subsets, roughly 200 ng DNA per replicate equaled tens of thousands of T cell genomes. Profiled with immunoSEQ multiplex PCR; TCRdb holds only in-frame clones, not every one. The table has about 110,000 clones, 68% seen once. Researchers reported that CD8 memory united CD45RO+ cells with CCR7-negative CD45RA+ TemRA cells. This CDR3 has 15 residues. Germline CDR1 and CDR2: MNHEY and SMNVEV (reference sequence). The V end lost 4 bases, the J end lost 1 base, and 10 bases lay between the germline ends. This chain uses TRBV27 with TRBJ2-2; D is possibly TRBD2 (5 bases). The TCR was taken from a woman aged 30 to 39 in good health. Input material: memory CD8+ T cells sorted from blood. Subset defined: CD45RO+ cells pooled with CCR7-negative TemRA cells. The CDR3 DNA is TGTGCCAGCAGTTCGGGGATAGAGAACACCGGGGAGCTGTTTTTT. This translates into CASSSGIENTGELFF.